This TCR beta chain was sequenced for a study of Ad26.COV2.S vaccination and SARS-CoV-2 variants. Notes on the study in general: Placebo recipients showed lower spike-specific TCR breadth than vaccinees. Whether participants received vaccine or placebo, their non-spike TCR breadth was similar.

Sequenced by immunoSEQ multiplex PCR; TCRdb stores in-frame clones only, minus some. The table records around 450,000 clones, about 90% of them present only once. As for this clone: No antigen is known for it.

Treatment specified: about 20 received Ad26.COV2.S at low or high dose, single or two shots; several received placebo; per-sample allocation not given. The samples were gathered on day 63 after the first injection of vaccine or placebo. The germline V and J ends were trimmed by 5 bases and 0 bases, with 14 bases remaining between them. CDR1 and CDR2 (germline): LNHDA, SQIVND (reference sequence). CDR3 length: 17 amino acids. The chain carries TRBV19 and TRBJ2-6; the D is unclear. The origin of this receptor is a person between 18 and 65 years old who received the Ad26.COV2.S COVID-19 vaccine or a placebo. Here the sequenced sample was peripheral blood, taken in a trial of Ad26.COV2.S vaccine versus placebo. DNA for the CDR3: TGTGCCAGTAGTCCGCGGATCGCGAGCTCTGGGGCCAACGTCCTGACTTTC. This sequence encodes CASSPRIASSGANVLTF. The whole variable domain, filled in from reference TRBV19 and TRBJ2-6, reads DGGITQSPKYLFRKEGQNVTLSCEQNLNHDAMYWYRQDPGQGLRLIYYSQIVNDFQKGDIAEGYSVSREKKESFPLTVTSAQKNPTAFYLCASSPRIASSGANVLTFGAGSRLTVL.